This T cell receptor (beta chain) was identified in a study of tumor and adjacent non-tumor tissue in lung cancer. Overall study findings and caveats: TCR diversity was significantly greater in tumor than normal lung tissue.

RNA was extracted from bulk tissue without any cell sorting. More than 3 cm separated this lung sample from the edge of the tumor. The CDR3 is 17 amino acids. V was shortened by 0 bases and J by 4 bases, with 17 bases between the two germline ends. Germline values: CDR1 SGHAT, CDR2 FQNNGV. Only a few counts were recorded for this clonotype. Its antigen is not known. Three rounds of nested PCR, following a modified ARM-PCR protocol, produced the TCRbeta library. TCRdb called the multiplex PCR reads again in MiXCR, with one record for every CDR3 protein. This table has more than 55,000 distinct CDR3 sequences, 61% appearing once.

The receptor's source is a man aged 65-85 years with non-small cell lung cancer. The rearrangement links TRBV11-2 to TRBJ2-3; tentatively, D is TRBD1 (6 bases). The source material was distant non-tumor lung tissue. This chain's CDR3 is CASSLETLRGKADTQYF. The CDR3, as DNA: TGTGCCAGCAGCTTAGAAACGTTGAGGGGGAAGGCAGATACGCAGTATTTT.